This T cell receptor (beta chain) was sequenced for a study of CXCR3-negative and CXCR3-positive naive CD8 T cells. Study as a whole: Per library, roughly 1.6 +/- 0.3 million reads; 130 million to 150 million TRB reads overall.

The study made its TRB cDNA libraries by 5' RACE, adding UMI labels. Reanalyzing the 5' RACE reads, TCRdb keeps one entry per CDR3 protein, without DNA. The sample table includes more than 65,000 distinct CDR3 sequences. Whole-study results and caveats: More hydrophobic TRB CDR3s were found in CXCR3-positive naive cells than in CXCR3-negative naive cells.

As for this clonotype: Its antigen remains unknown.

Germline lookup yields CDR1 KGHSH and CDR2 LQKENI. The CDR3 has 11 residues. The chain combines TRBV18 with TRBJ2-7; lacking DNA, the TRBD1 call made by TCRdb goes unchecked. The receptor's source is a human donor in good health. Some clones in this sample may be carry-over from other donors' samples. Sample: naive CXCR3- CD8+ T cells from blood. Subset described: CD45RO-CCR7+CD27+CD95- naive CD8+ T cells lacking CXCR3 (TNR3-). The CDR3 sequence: CASSAPGEQYF.